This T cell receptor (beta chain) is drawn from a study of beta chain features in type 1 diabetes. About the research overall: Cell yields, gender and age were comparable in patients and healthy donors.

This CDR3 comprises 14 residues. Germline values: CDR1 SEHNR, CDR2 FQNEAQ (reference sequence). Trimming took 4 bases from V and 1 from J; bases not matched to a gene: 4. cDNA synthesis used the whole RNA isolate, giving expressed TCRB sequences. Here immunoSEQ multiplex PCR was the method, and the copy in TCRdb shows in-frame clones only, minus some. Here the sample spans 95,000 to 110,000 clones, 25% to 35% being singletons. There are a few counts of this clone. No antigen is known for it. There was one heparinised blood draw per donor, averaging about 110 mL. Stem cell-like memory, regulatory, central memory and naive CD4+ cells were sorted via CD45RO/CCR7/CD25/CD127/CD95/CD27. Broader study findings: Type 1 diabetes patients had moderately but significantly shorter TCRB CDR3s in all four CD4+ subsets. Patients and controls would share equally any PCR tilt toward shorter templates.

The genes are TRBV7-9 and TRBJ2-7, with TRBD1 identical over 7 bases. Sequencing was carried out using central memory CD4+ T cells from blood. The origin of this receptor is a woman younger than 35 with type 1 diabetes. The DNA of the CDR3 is TGTGCCAGCAGCTCAGGGGGTCGGTCCTACGAGCAGTACTTC. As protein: CASSSGGRSYEQYF. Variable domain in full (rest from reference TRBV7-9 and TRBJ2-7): DTGVSQNPRHKITKRGQNVTFRCDPISEHNRLYWYRQTLGQGPEFLTYFQNEAQLEKSRLLSDRFSAERPKGSFSTLEIQRTEQGDSAMYLCASSSGGRSYEQYFGPGTRLTVT.